Below are 4 T cell receptor beta chains sequenced from a single sample in a study of response to subunit inactivated influenza vaccine. One entry per CDR3 protein, called by TCRdb with MiXCR from the RT-PCR reads. The sample consists of over 300,000 distinct CDR3 sequences, 21% of them appearing once. The starting material was PBMCs from blood, obtained about 19 months after vaccination. The receptors originated from a man between 50 and 69 years old who received an inactivated influenza vaccine.

This clonotype was recorded many times. The genes are TRBV19 and TRBJ1-4; maybe TRBD1 (6 bases). Between the trimmed V and J ends, which lost 3 bases and 5 bases, there was a span of 13 bases. This CDR3 has 15 residues. Germline CDR1 reads LNHDA; CDR2 reads SQIVND (reference sequence). The CDR3 nucleotides read TGTGCCAGTAGTATGGTCGGGACACCGAATGAAAAACTGTTTTTT. This codes for CASSMVGTPNEKLFF.

The gene calls are TRBV27 and TRBJ2-7; D perhaps matches TRBD2 (6 bases). Germline-derived CDR1 and CDR2 are MNHEY and SMNVEV (reference sequence). Trimming took off 3 bases at V and 4 bases at J, with 16 bases between the two ends. The CDR3 has 15 residues. CDR3 DNA: TGTGCCAGCAGTTTTGGGGGGTTGGAAGTTTACGAGCAGTACTTC. Protein product: CASSFGGLEVYEQYF.

The chain has TRBV4-1 and TRBJ2-1, with 13 bases matching TRBD2. Losses at the gene ends were 3 bases for V and 0 bases for J; bases not matched to a gene: 8. Germline loops: CDR1 MGHRA, CDR2 YSYEKL. The CDR3 has 19 amino acids. CDR3 residues: CASSHLGLAGDLSYNEQFF. In nucleotides, the CDR3 is TGCGCCAGCAGCCACCTCGGACTAGCGGGGGATCTCTCCTACAATGAGCAGTTCTTC.

The rearrangement links TRBV5-5 to TRBJ1-1, with D possibly TRBD1 on 6 matching bases. Germline V gene sequence: CDR1 SGHKS, CDR2 YYEKEE (reference sequence). V dropped 0 bases and J dropped 2 bases, with 17 bases sitting between them. The CDR3 sequence is 17 residues long. The CDR3 spells CASSLVSAGVVNTEAFF. For the CDR3, the DNA is TGTGCCAGCAGCTTGGTATCGGCAGGGGTAGTCAACACTGAAGCTTTCTTT.